This T cell receptor beta chain was recovered during a study of molecular identifiers for immune sequencing clone quantification. Points from the study as a whole: Spiked-in Jurkat TCR RNA corresponding to one cell was reported as detectable against about 1 million naive cells.

Sorted cell numbers of roughly 19,000 to 1,000,000, with 10%, 30% or 50% RNA, served as input for naive CD8 libraries. In the sort, naive CD8 T cells were defined as CD8+CD4-CCR7+CD45RA+. Trimming took 6 bases from V and 6 from J, leaving 18 bases between them. This CDR3 spans 14 amino acids. CDR1 and CDR2 (germline): MNHEY, SMNVEV (reference sequence). In the case of this clonotype: Its antigen is as yet unknown.

TCRdb re-called the PCR reads with MiXCR, one entry per CDR3 protein. The sample lists approximately 500,000 distinct CDR3 sequences, roughly 25% seen once, with 0.7% to 0.9% in the top ten. Sequences were obtained from naive CD8+ T cells from blood, with Jurkat cell RNA spiked in. Subset meaning: FACS-sorted CD8+CD4-CCR7+CD45RA+ naive T cells. This chain uses TRBV27 with TRBJ2-7; D is undetermined. The receptor comes from a human donor in good health. Some libraries in this study had Jurkat cell RNA spiked in. The CDR3 loop is CASRPGSLMAEQYF. The DNA of the CDR3 is TGTGCCAGCAGACCCGGGTCCCTGATGGCCGAGCAGTACTTC.